This T cell receptor beta chain was sequenced during a study of blood T cells in healthy people across ages. Next came a second PCR, run for about 7 to 12 cycles, which used a sample-barcoded 5' primer along with a J-beta primer mix. TCRdb recomputed calls from the 5' RACE reads with MiXCR, one row per CDR3 protein. The sample comprises 1.5 million to 2 million distinct CDR3 sequences, approximately 32% of which are singletons, and about 11% rests with the top ten. Investigators took around 10 milliliters of peripheral blood from every donor. This CDR3 is 14 amino acids long. V was pared by 6 bases and J by 2 bases, with 11 bases between. Germline CDR1 is MNHEY and CDR2 is SVGAGI.

Sequenced sample: blood. The receptor comes from a woman under 40 in good health. V and J are TRBV6-5 and TRBJ2-1, with D uncertain. The CDR3 loop reads CASREDGAYNEQFF. CDR3 nucleotide sequence: TGTGCCAGCAGAGAGGACGGAGCCTACAATGAGCAGTTCTTC.